This TCR beta chain was found in a study of T cell responses to AZD1222 COVID-19 vaccine (dated by TCRdb to about 2021). Background on the whole study: AZD1222 recipients with second doses at about 4 weeks or about 12 weeks were pooled, because spike-specific TCR depth and breadth did not differ between schedules. A total of 233 trial participants underwent TCR sequencing, of whom roughly 210 had received two doses of AZD1222 and about 25 had received two doses of the MenACWY control vaccine. Trial participants were enrolled by age into 18-55, 56-69 and 70-plus year subgroups, with roughly 160, 29 and 62 TCR-sequenced participants respectively. The study at large found these results: The 56-69-year group was small, and its depth increase did not reach significance, likely because of low power. A significant rise in spike-specific TCR breadth and depth was observed after two AZD1222 doses relative to day 0 and relative to MenACWY recipients. Participants were mostly white British and included more females than males, and it was suggested by the authors that clonal diversity may have been underestimated. Conclusions about previously exposed vaccinees are limited because only five to seven AZD1222 recipients were SARS-CoV-2 seropositive at baseline. Because no samples from the day 14 peak response were available, repertoires could be characterized only after the peak T cell response. Vaccine-associated CD4 TCRs spanned the whole spike protein, with dominant responses in regions 160-218 and 743-854. Nearly half of unique spike-specific TCRs reportedly recognized epitopes outside regions mutated in the B.1.351 and B.1.1.7 variants.

The meaning of the sample's time point label: baseline before first vaccination. Vaccinee samples were obtained from the UK trials COV001 and COV002, which included a single-blind randomized controlled phase 2/3 trial of AZD1222 (ChAdOx1 nCoV-19) in healthy adults. For TCRbeta chain sequencing, PBMC samples from trial participants were taken at day 0 and at day 28 after the second dose. The CDR3 regions of human TCRbeta chains were analyzed by immunosequencing. The authors' analysis ran thus. Repertoire TCRs were matched against a reference library of SARS-CoV-2-specific TCRs generated with the MIRA antigen-specificity platform. Breadth was defined as the fraction of unique TCRs that were SARS-CoV-2-associated. Depth was defined as the fraction of total T cells that were SARS-CoV-2-associated. Using the MIRA data, each spike-specific TCR was assigned both to the spike region to which the TCR was reactive and to a CD4 or CD8 class. Log10-transformed breadth and depth values were compared by one-way ANOVA with Sidak's multiple comparisons tests. TCRdb took over this immuneACCESS table, retaining in-frame rearrangements with V and J assigned. Such tables are incomplete; in checked studies, under half of the missing clones stem from an unresolved V gene, and the remainder is unexplained. V and J calls and clone size are copied from that table; D and trimming were computed from the DNA. For this sample there are about 140,000 clones; around 90% appear just once. The biggest ten clones account for less than 7% of the sample.

Ends trimmed: V by 0 bases, J by 4 bases; bases unmatched to a gene: 7. CDR1 and CDR2, looked up from the germline V gene, are SGDLS and YYNGEE. The CDR3 holds 16 amino acids from the cysteine to the phenylalanine. Only the CDR3 DNA is retained, 48 bases long and in frame from the first base. A remark on this clone: Its cognate antigen has yet to be identified. Base qualities were left out, and no much larger clone turns up one base away.

This receptor chain uses TRBV9 and TRBJ2-3, with TRBD2 identical over 8 junction bases. This clonotype was sampled from an adult in good health. Material: peripheral blood, obtained on day 0 of AZD1222 vaccination. The CDR3 has the sequence CASSVAGGLAADTQYF. The DNA sequence follows: TGTGCCAGCAGCGTAGCGGGAGGACTAGCTGCAGATACGCAGTATTTT.